The 20 T cell receptor beta chains in this list originate from one sample, sequenced in a study of blood T cells in healthy people across ages. For the second PCR, which ran for about 6 to 11 cycles, a sample-barcoded 5' primer and a J-beta primer mix were used. TCRdb itself ran the 5' RACE reads through MiXCR, one entry per CDR3 protein. Of 1.2 million to 1.5 million distinct CDR3 sequences listed, approximately 59% are singletons. The sequenced material came from blood. These receptors came from a man between 18 and 35 years old in good health.

This chain connects TRBV12-3 or TRBV12-4 to TRBJ2-1; no firm D call. V gave up 8 bases and J gave up 8 bases, with 10 bases separating them. CDR3 length: 11 residues. CDR3 region: CASALLDEQFF. The CDR3 DNA is TGTGCCAGCGCTCTGCTCGATGAGCAGTTCTTC.

The chain combines TRBV2 with TRBJ1-2; no reliable D call. The CDR3 consists of 15 residues. Between the trimmed V and J ends, which lost 1 base and 2 bases, there was a span of 11 bases. From germline, CDR1 is SNHLY and CDR2 FYNNEI. CDR3 protein: CASSEEGGPNYGYTF. The CDR3 DNA reads as TGTGCCAGCAGTGAAGAGGGAGGACCCAACTATGGCTACACCTTC.

This chain joins TRBV29-1 and TRBJ2-3, with TRBD1 as a possible D gene (5 bases). V gave up 2 bases and J gave up 3 bases, with 18 bases separating them. Germline loops: CDR1 SQVTM, CDR2 ANQGSEA. The CDR3 is 16 amino acids. CDR3 coding DNA: TGCAGCGTTGAATTTACCGACAGAGGAGAGACAGATACGCAGTATTTT. It encodes CSVEFTDRGETDTQYF.

In its sample, this clonotype was seen once. The chain employs TRBV18 and TRBJ2-1; maybe TRBD1 (6 bases). V shed 3 bases and J shed 0 bases, with 12 bases lying between them. CDR1 and CDR2 (germline): KGHSH, LQKENI. The CDR3 is 16 amino acids. CDR3 DNA sequence: TGTGCCAGCTCACCTACAACAGGGTCCTCCTACAATGAGCAGTTCTTC. This encodes CASSPTTGSSYNEQFF.

The chain links TRBV9 to TRBJ1-4, with D possibly matching TRBD1 (5 bases). The CDR3 contains 15 residues. V was trimmed by 2 bases and J by 5 bases, leaving 13 bases between them. Looked up from germline, CDR1 is SGDLS and CDR2 is YYNGEE. The CDR3 is CASSVRDGGNEKLFF. In DNA, the CDR3 is TGTGCCAGCAGCGTCAGGGACGGGGGGAATGAAAAACTGTTTTTT.

The chain combines TRBV29-1 with TRBJ2-5; 12 bases agree with TRBD1. The assigned J gene may be wrong: the sequence end matches TRBJ2-7 better. CDR1 SQVTM and CDR2 ANQGSEA come from the germline V gene. The CDR3 is 13 amino acids. CDR3 amino acids: CSAWDRGPDEQYF. CDR3 sequence (DNA): TGCAGCGCCTGGGACAGGGGGCCCGACGAGCAGTACTTC.

With respect to this clonotype: Relative to the germline gene, one junction end is altered; a read error may explain this. The chain has TRBV20-1 and TRBJ2-4, with 9 nucleotides matching TRBD2. The DNA end is more similar to TRBJ2-7, so the J call may be wrong. The CDR3 is 13 amino acids. Germline CDR1 is DFQATT and CDR2 is SNEGSKA (reference sequence). CDR3 residues: CGASLAGSYEQYF. CDR3 coding DNA: TGCGGTGCTAGCCTAGCGGGATCCTACGAGCAGTACTTC.

This clonotype was detected only a few times. V usage is TRBV7-9 and J usage is TRBJ1-5, with D uncertain. V dropped 5 bases and J dropped 3 bases, with 11 bases sitting between them. The CDR3 totals 14 residues. Germline lookup yields CDR1 SEHNR and CDR2 FQNEAQ (reference sequence). The CDR3 sequence: CASSPDGSNQPQHF. CDR3 coding DNA: TGTGCCAGCAGCCCGGACGGTTCCAATCAGCCCCAGCATTTT.

J is TRBJ2-5 and V is TRBV29-1, with no clear D. The J call may be incorrect, as the DNA end agrees better with TRBJ2-7. The CDR3 is 10 amino acids. Germline V gene lookup returns CDR1 SQVTM and CDR2 ANQGSEA. CDR3 sequence reads: CSVGSGEQYF. The CDR3, as DNA: TGCAGCGTTGGAAGTGGCGAGCAGTACTTC.

This clonotype has a handful of counts. The V and J genes are TRBV2 and TRBJ2-7; 8 nucleotides agree with TRBD2. Trimming took 1 base from V and 7 from J; bases not matched to a gene: 3. Germline-derived CDR1 and CDR2 are SNHLY and FYNNEI. The CDR3 totals 13 residues. The CDR3 is CASSEVRGGEQYF. CDR3 DNA: TGTGCCAGCAGTGAAGTTCGGGGGGGGGAGCAGTACTTC.

The chain employs TRBV29-1 and TRBJ2-1; D possibly corresponds to TRBD2 (6 bases). V lost 3 bases, J lost 7 bases, and 13 bases lay in between. CDR3 length: 13 amino acids. Per the germline V gene, CDR1 is SQVTM and CDR2 is ANQGSEA. CDR3 in DNA: TGCAGCGTTGACCGGGCGGGGCGAAATGAGCAGTTCTTC. Protein sequence: CSVDRAGRNEQFF.

The V and J genes are TRBV12-3 or TRBV12-4 and TRBJ2-1; D gene uncertain. The CDR3 is 12 residues long. V lost 7 bases and J lost 9, with 13 bases in between. CDR3 coding DNA: TGTGCCAGCATGGGCGGAAACGGTGAGCAGTTCTTC. Encoded protein: CASMGGNGEQFF.

This clonotype was picked up a small number of times. V and J are TRBV7-9 and TRBJ2-4; the D is unclear. The V and J ends lost 4 bases and 1 base respectively, with 17 bases between them. CDR1 and CDR2 from the germline V gene are SEHNR and FQNEAQ (reference sequence). CDR3 length: 17 residues. CDR3 residues: CASSSLDGSMAKNIQYF. The CDR3, as DNA: TGTGCCAGCAGCTCCCTGGACGGGTCTATGGCCAAAAACATTCAGTACTTC.

The chain recombines TRBV20-1 with TRBJ1-1, with D tentatively TRBD1 (5 bases). The V gene's germline CDR1 is DFQATT and CDR2 SNEGSKA (reference sequence). V lost 0 bases to trimming and J lost 0 bases, with 14 bases between them. The CDR3 runs 16 residues. The CDR3 DNA reads as TGCAGTGCTAGAGATGGGCAGGGCCCTTTGAACACTGAAGCTTTCTTT. It yields the protein CSARDGQGPLNTEAFF.

This clonotype was seen a few times. The chain couples TRBV25-1 to TRBJ1-1; D unclear. In germline, CDR1 is MGHDK, CDR2 SYGVNS. The CDR3 spans 15 residues. V was clipped by 0 bases and J by 3 bases, with 11 bases between them. The CDR3, as DNA: TGTGCCAGCAGTGAATACCCCGACGAGGACACTGAAGCTTTCTTT. This sequence encodes CASSEYPDEDTEAFF.

The rearrangement links TRBV7-9 to TRBJ2-4; D might be TRBD1 or TRBD2, each matching 6 bases. Per germline, CDR1 SEHNR and CDR2 FQNEAQ (reference sequence). The ends were cut back, 7 bases at V and 0 bases at J, with 25 bases in the middle. This CDR3 region has 19 residues. CDR3 in DNA: TGTGCCAGCACCCAGAGGCGATCCGGAGGGGGGATAGCCAAAAACATTCAGTACTTC. Protein: CASTQRRSGGGIAKNIQYF.

There are a few counts of this clonotype. CDR3 protein: CASLTLAGSGYGYTF. CDR3 nucleotide sequence: TGTGCCAGCTTAACGTTGGCAGGGTCCGGCTATGGCTACACCTTC. The V gene is TRBV2, the J gene TRBJ1-2, with a weak D call TRBD1 (5 bases). The CDR3 runs 15 residues. V lost 8 bases, J lost 4 bases, and 20 bases lay in between. CDR1 SNHLY and CDR2 FYNNEI come from the germline V gene.

This clonotype was recorded a few times. The V and J genes are TRBV12-3 or TRBV12-4 and TRBJ2-1; 9 bases match TRBD1. The CDR3 loop spans 16 amino acids. J was trimmed by 5 bases and V by 3 bases; bases with no gene match: 8. CDR3 in amino acids: CASSFPGTGRHNEQFF. In DNA, the CDR3 is TGTGCCAGCAGTTTCCCCGGGACAGGGAGGCACAATGAGCAGTTCTTC.

The genes are TRBV6-6 and TRBJ2-1, with D unresolved. The CDR3 consists of 15 residues. CDR1 is MNHNY, CDR2 SVGAGI, per germline (reference sequence). V lost 0 bases and J 0 bases, leaving 6 bases between the germline ends. Written as DNA, the CDR3 is TGTGCCAGCAGTTACTCGATGGCCTCCTACAATGAGCAGTTCTTC. Protein sequence: CASSYSMASYNEQFF.

The chain recombines TRBV7-2 with TRBJ2-2; 7 bases align to TRBD1. V lost 3 bases, J lost 5 bases, and 9 bases stayed unmatched. The CDR3 consists of 16 residues. Germline values: CDR1 SGHTA, CDR2 FQGNSA. Here the CDR3 DNA reads TGTGCCAGCAGCTTTTCAGGGGGAAGGAGGACCGGGGAGCTGTTTTTT. Its translation: CASSFSGGRRTGELFF.